A selection of T cell receptor beta chains follows, all from one sample in a study of shared clonotypes between healthy human individuals. The method was immunoSEQ multiplex PCR; TCRdb's version includes in-frame clones alone and lacks a portion of them. This table holds about 690,000 clones, 80% to 95% found once. The sequenced sample consisted of memory CD8+ T cells from PBMCs. All receptors derive from a young man in good health. Some clones in this sample may be carry-over from other donors' samples. The CDR3 runs from the conserved cysteine through the conserved F or W. D genes are given only for firm matches. Some rows have no size entry. The others give once, few or many, or a class for an expanded clone.

V,size,J,D,CDR3,DNA
TRBV7-9,NA,TRBJ1-1,TRBD1,CASSLVEGATEAFF,TGTGCCAGCAGCTTAGTCGAGGGGGCAACTGAAGCTTTCTTT
TRBV5-1,NA,TRBJ2-7,NA,CASSLGYEQYF,TGCGCCAGCAGCTTGGGATACGAGCAGTACTTC
TRBV29-1,NA,TRBJ2-7,NA,CSVRRGVSYEQYF,TGCAGCGTCCGCAGGGGGGTTTCCTACGAGCAGTACTTC
TRBV19,NA,TRBJ1-2,NA,CATERDYGYTF,TGTGCCACAGAGAGGGACTATGGCTACACCTTC
TRBV5-1,NA,TRBJ2-7,NA,CASSLTGRAYEQYF,TGCGCCAGCAGCTTGACGGGCAGGGCCTACGAGCAGTACTTC
TRBV4-3,NA,TRBJ1-4,NA,CASSHRWPKPTNEKLFF,TGCGCCAGCAGCCATAGATGGCCCAAGCCAACTAATGAAAAACTGTTTTTT
TRBV27,NA,TRBJ2-4,NA,CASSFRARWDIQYF,TGTGCCAGCAGTTTCCGGGCCAGGTGGGACATTCAGTACTTC
TRBV19,NA,TRBJ1-1,NA,CASSGGTFLAEAFF,TGTGCCAGTAGTGGGGGGACCTTCCTGGCTGAAGCTTTCTTT
TRBV9,NA,TRBJ2-3,TRBD2,CASSVGLARDTQYF,TGTGCCAGCAGCGTGGGACTAGCGCGGGATACGCAGTATTTT
TRBV7-9,once,TRBJ2-3,TRBD2,CASSLVGGLGRSTDTQYF,TGTGCCAGCAGCTTAGTCGGGGGACTAGGCCGTAGCACAGATACGCAGTATTTT
TRBV9,NA,TRBJ2-7,NA,CASSGGIGQRPYEQYF,TGTGCCAGCAGCGGGGGGATCGGACAGCGTCCCTACGAGCAGTACTTC
TRBV19,NA,TRBJ2-7,NA,CASSILSGSEQYF,TGTGCCAGTAGTATACTTTCCGGGTCCGAGCAGTACTTC
TRBV27,NA,TRBJ2-5,TRBD1,CASSDRTGPKEIETQYF,TGTGCCAGCAGTGATCGGACAGGGCCCAAAGAGATCGAGACCCAGTACTTC
TRBV7-8,NA,TRBJ2-1,TRBD2,CASSIAGLYEQFF,TGTGCCAGCAGCATAGCGGGTTTGTATGAGCAGTTCTTC
TRBV5-6,NA,TRBJ1-2,NA,CASSSTEYGYTF,TGTGCCAGCAGCTCGACAGAGTATGGCTACACCTTC
TRBV19,many,TRBJ2-3,NA,CASSALRATDTQYF,TGTGCCAGTAGTGCCCTCCGGGCCACAGATACGCAGTATTTT
TRBV7-6,NA,TRBJ2-7,TRBD1,CASSLGTGGGEQYF,TGTGCCAGCAGCTTGGGGACAGGGGGCGGCGAGCAGTACTTC
TRBV4-1,NA,TRBJ1-3,NA,CASSQDSGSGNTIYF,TGCGCCAGCAGCCAAGATTCAGGGTCTGGAAACACCATATATTTT
TRBV6-6,few,TRBJ2-4,NA,CATLPTRTPGDIQYF,TGTGCCACTCTACCCACCCGGACACCCGGGGACATTCAGTACTTC
TRBV9,NA,TRBJ2-2,TRBD1,CASSERDRAGELFF,TGTGCCAGCAGCGAGAGGGACAGGGCTGGGGAGCTGTTTTTT
TRBV28,NA,TRBJ1-4,TRBD1,CASSSYRGLGEKLFF,TGTGCCAGCAGTTCCTACAGGGGGCTAGGGGAAAAACTGTTTTTT
TRBV7-9,NA,TRBJ2-3,TRBD2,CASSLAVVLAGVIADTQYF,TGTGCCAGCAGCTTAGCAGTAGTCCTAGCGGGAGTAATTGCAGATACGCAGTATTTT
TRBV28,NA,TRBJ2-3,NA,CASSPRTGGPSGTDTQYF,TGTGCCAGCAGTCCCCGAACTGGAGGGCCCTCGGGCACAGATACGCAGTATTTT
TRBV10-3,NA,TRBJ2-7,TRBD1,CAISGQGGSYEQYF,TGTGCCATCAGCGGACAGGGGGGCTCCTACGAGCAGTACTTC
TRBV7-2,NA,TRBJ2-1,NA,CASSWTWGNEQFF,TGTGCCAGCAGCTGGACCTGGGGGAATGAGCAGTTCTTC
TRBV7-9,NA,TRBJ2-3,NA,CASSWVQGIPTDTQYF,TGTGCCAGCAGCTGGGTTCAGGGAATCCCCACAGATACGCAGTATTTT
TRBV28,NA,TRBJ2-5,TRBD1,CASSLGTGVYQETQYF,TGTGCCAGCAGTTTAGGGACAGGGGTTTACCAAGAGACCCAGTACTTC
TRBV21-1,NA,TRBJ2-1,NA,CASSKVPSGSPRSSYNEQFF,TGTGCCAGCAGCAAAGTTCCTAGCGGGAGTCCCCGGAGCTCCTACAATGAGCAGTTCTTC
TRBV27,few,TRBJ2-6,NA,CASSFSGANVLTF,TGTGCCAGCAGTTTTTCTGGGGCCAACGTCCTGACTTTC
TRBV10-3,NA,TRBJ1-2,NA,CAISELTAYTF,TGTGCCATCAGTGAACTAACGGCCTACACCTTC
TRBV29-1,NA,TRBJ2-1,TRBD2,CSVEDPLGSGRNEQFF,TGCAGCGTTGAAGATCCCTTGGGTAGCGGGAGGAATGAGCAGTTCTTC
TRBV6-6,NA,TRBJ1-2,NA,CASSYSTPESYGYTF,TGTGCCAGCAGTTACTCGACCCCTGAGAGCTATGGCTACACCTTC
TRBV7-2,NA,TRBJ2-2,NA,CASSPRTALNTGELFF,TGTGCCAGCAGCCCCAGGACAGCCTTGAACACCGGGGAGCTGTTTTTT
TRBV27,NA,TRBJ1-2,NA,CASSLGGGVGGYTF,TGTGCCAGCAGTTTAGGGGGAGGGGTTGGTGGCTACACCTTC
TRBV6-5,NA,TRBJ2-7,NA,CATRGEVAGSYEQYF,TGTGCCACCCGTGGGGAAGTCGCTGGCTCCTACGAGCAGTACTTC
TRBV27,NA,TRBJ2-7,NA,CASSPGSTYEQYF,TGTGCCAGCAGTCCTGGTTCTACCTACGAGCAGTACTTC
TRBV11-2,few,TRBJ1-5,NA,CASSTGGGPQHF,TGTGCCAGCAGCACAGGAGGGGGGCCCCAGCATTTT
TRBV11-2,NA,TRBJ2-7,NA,CASSLGGWGYEQYF,TGTGCCAGCAGCTTAGGGGGATGGGGCTACGAGCAGTACTTC
TRBV15,NA,TRBJ1-6,NA,CATSRSGSGNSPLHF,TGTGCCACCAGCAGATCAGGGTCGGGTAATTCACCCCTCCACTTT
TRBV9,NA,TRBJ1-1,NA,CASSAGEGTEAFF,TGTGCCAGCAGTGCGGGTGAAGGCACTGAAGCTTTCTTT
TRBV28,NA,TRBJ1-4,NA,CASSCRGPNEKLFF,TGTGCCAGCAGTTGTCGAGGGCCAAATGAAAAACTGTTTTTT
TRBV7-9,NA,TRBJ2-1,NA,CASSLARSDEQFF,TGTGCCAGCAGCTTAGCGCGAAGCGACGAGCAGTTCTTC
TRBV10-3,NA,TRBJ2-1,NA,CAISEEWIGQFF,TGTGCCATCAGTGAGGAGTGGATAGGGCAGTTCTTC
TRBV4-3,NA,TRBJ1-5,NA,CASSPRWGNQPQHF,TGCGCCAGCAGCCCCCGTTGGGGTAATCAGCCCCAGCATTTT
TRBV6-5,NA,TRBJ1-1,TRBD1,CASRGARGQGTEAFF,TGTGCCAGCAGGGGGGCCAGGGGGCAAGGCACTGAAGCTTTCTTT
TRBV9,NA,TRBJ2-5,TRBD2,CASSRGETSAQETQYF,TGTGCCAGCAGCCGTGGTGAGACTAGCGCTCAAGAGACCCAGTACTTC
TRBV11-2,NA,TRBJ2-3,NA,CASSPPRAGNTDTQYF,TGTGCCAGCAGCCCCCCCCGGGCGGGGAACACAGATACGCAGTATTTT
TRBV2,few,TRBJ2-3,NA,CASSDGSSLVLAERRGTDTQYF,TGTGCCAGCAGTGATGGCAGTTCCCTTGTCCTAGCGGAAAGGAGGGGGACAGATACGCAGTATTTT
TRBV28,NA,TRBJ2-3,NA,CASSYSGSTDTQYF,TGTGCCAGCAGTTACTCCGGGAGCACAGATACGCAGTATTTT
TRBV28,few,TRBJ1-5,NA,CATVLGGTQPQHF,TGTGCCACAGTTTTGGGGGGCACTCAGCCCCAGCATTTT
TRBV14,NA,TRBJ2-5,NA,CASSPLGETQYF,TGTGCCAGCAGCCCTCTGGGGGAGACCCAGTACTTC
TRBV7-3,once,TRBJ2-3,NA,CASSSLGTTDTQYF,TGTGCCAGCAGCTCGCTGGGGACCACAGATACGCAGTATTTT
TRBV4-3,NA,TRBJ2-1,TRBD2,CASSRPEGREGNEQFF,TGCGCCAGCAGCCGGCCCGAGGGGCGGGAGGGGAATGAGCAGTTCTTC
TRBV5-1,NA,TRBJ2-7,TRBD2,CASSLAASGFSSYEQYF,TGCGCCAGCAGCTTGGCGGCTAGCGGGTTTAGCTCCTACGAGCAGTACTTC